These 8 T cell receptor beta chains originate from one sample sequenced in a study of OX40 agonist ivuxolimab in advanced cancers. Repertoires were generated with immunoSEQ multiplex PCR, while TCRdb's copy carries only in-frame clones and drops some. The data hold about 70,000 clones, with approximately 90% observed a single time. The specimen was CD4+ or CD8+ T cells sorted from blood, collected in a trial of the OX40 agonist ivuxolimab. The receptors here all came from an adult with an advanced solid tumor such as melanoma, head and neck, liver or kidney cancer.

The rearrangement links TRBV19 to TRBJ1-6; unclear D gene. CDR1 and CDR2 from the germline V gene are LNHDA and SQIVND (reference sequence). The CDR3 consists of 14 residues. V was trimmed by 5 bases and J by 4 bases, leaving 9 bases between them. This CDR3 reads CASSRGMYNSPLHF. In DNA form, the CDR3 reads TGTGCCAGTAGTCGCGGGATGTATAATTCACCCCTCCACTTT.

J is TRBJ1-1 and V is TRBV11-3; tentative D call: TRBD1 (6 bases). With 5 bases removed from V and 8 bases from J, the gap between germline ends came to 12 bases. The CDR3 covers 12 residues. Germline V gene lookup returns CDR1 SGHNT and CDR2 YENEEA. CDR3 bases: TGTGCCAGCAGCCGCGAAAGGGGGGAAGCTTTCTTT. Translated: CASSRERGEAFF.

This chain connects TRBV10-3 to TRBJ1-1, with D maybe TRBD1 (5 bases). Deletions cut 4 bases from V and 0 bases from J, with 12 bases between. Germline CDR1 and CDR2: ENHRY and SYGVKD. The CDR3 is 15 residues long. CDR3 DNA: TGTGCCATCAGTGGCGCCAGGGTGATGAACACTGAAGCTTTCTTT. Translated: CAISGARVMNTEAFF.

The sample holds one count of this clone. The chain couples TRBV11-2 to TRBJ2-7; 7 bases agree with TRBD1. Germline V gives CDR1 SGHAT, CDR2 FQNNGV. This CDR3 spans 15 amino acids. J gave up 3 bases and V 5 bases, and 10 bases lay outside the gene matches. The DNA for the CDR3 is TGTGCCAGCAGCCATTACAGGGGAATGCGCTACGAGCAGTACTTC. Translated: CASSHYRGMRYEQYF. The whole variable domain, filled in from reference TRBV11-2 and TRBJ2-7, reads EAGVAQSPRYKIIEKRQSVAFWCNPISGHATLYWYQQILGQGPKLLIQFQNNGVVDDSQLPKDRFSAERLKGVDSTLKIQPAKLEDSAVYLCASSHYRGMRYEQYFGPGTRLTVT.

The rearrangement links TRBV5-1 to TRBJ2-1; 9 bases are shared with TRBD2. Germline CDR1 is SGHRS and CDR2 is YFSETQ. This CDR3 has 14 amino acids. After removal of 4 bases from V and 5 bases from J, the junction contained 4 bases not matched to a gene. The CDR3, as DNA: TGCGCCAGCAGCGCCGGGACTAGCCACAATGAGCAGTTCTTC. Encoded protein: CASSAGTSHNEQFF.

The V gene is TRBV29-1, the J gene TRBJ1-5; TRBD1 aligns across 9 bases. The germline gives CDR1 SQVTM, CDR2 ANQGSEA. V shed 4 bases, J shed 7 bases, and the junction held 2 bases outside the gene matches. This CDR3 contains 12 residues. Written as DNA, the CDR3 is TGCAGCGTTGGGACAGGGGCGCAGCCCCAGCATTTT. Translation: CSVGTGAQPQHF.

V gene TRBV6-6 combines with J gene TRBJ1-4; unclear D gene. CDR3 size: 15 residues. Trimming stripped 0 bases from V and 8 bases from J, with 13 bases between. CDR1 and CDR2 from the germline V gene are MNHNY and SVGAGI (reference sequence). CDR3 residues: CASSYSRTLREKLFF. The CDR3 nucleotides are TGTGCCAGCAGTTACTCGAGAACCTTGCGGGAAAAACTGTTTTTT.

The chain employs TRBV28 and TRBJ1-2, with TRBD1 as a possible D gene (6 bases). V lost 3 bases, J lost 4 bases, and 12 bases lay in between. Germline lookup yields CDR1 MDHEN and CDR2 SYDVKM. The CDR3 runs to 14 residues. CDR3 region: CASSFSPGAYGYTF. The CDR3 DNA is TGTGCCAGCAGTTTTTCTCCGGGGGCCTATGGCTACACCTTC.